Listed below are T cell receptor beta chains from one sample, sequenced in a study of sequential checkpoint blockade in melanoma. Generated by immunoSEQ multiplex PCR, the TCRdb table keeps only in-frame clones and is missing some. The sample includes 9,000 to 13,000 clones, 55% to 70% seen only once; the top ten take roughly 30%. Specimen: CD8+ T cells sorted from blood (inferred from file names), collected from a patient given nivolumab and ipilimumab in sequence. The receptors here all came from a human donor with melanoma. The CDR3 runs from the conserved cysteine through the conserved F or W. Fields, in order: J gene, D gene, V gene, clone size, CDR3 DNA, CDR3 protein. D genes are given only for firm matches. Rows give clone size only sometimes, using once, few, many, or a class for an expanded clone.

j_call: TRBJ1-1; d_call: TRBD1; v_call: TRBV27; clone_size: NA; cdr3_nt: TGTGCCAGCAGGCCCGGGACAGGGTTCTGGGTCGGGAACACTGAAGCTTTCTTT; cdr3_aa: CASRPGTGFWVGNTEAFF
j_call: TRBJ2-5; d_call: NA; v_call: TRBV7-2; clone_size: NA; cdr3_nt: TGTGCCAGCAGCACCTGGGGGGGGCAGACCCAGTACTTC; cdr3_aa: CASSTWGGQTQYF
j_call: TRBJ1-5; d_call: TRBD1; v_call: TRBV4-1; clone_size: NA; cdr3_nt: TGCGCCAGCAGCCACAGGGGGAATCAGCCCCAGCATTTT; cdr3_aa: CASSHRGNQPQHF
j_call: TRBJ1-2; d_call: NA; v_call: TRBV28; clone_size: NA; cdr3_nt: TGTGCCAGCAGTTTAACGAGGTATGGCTACACCTTC; cdr3_aa: CASSLTRYGYTF
j_call: TRBJ2-2; d_call: NA; v_call: TRBV7-9; clone_size: NA; cdr3_nt: TGTGCCAGCAGCTCCTGGAACACCGGGGAGCTGTTTTTT; cdr3_aa: CASSSWNTGELFF
j_call: TRBJ2-7; d_call: TRBD2; v_call: TRBV27; clone_size: NA; cdr3_nt: TGTGCCAGCAGTTGGACTAGCGGGGGACTCGAGCAGTACTTC; cdr3_aa: CASSWTSGGLEQYF
j_call: TRBJ1-2; d_call: NA; v_call: TRBV19; clone_size: NA; cdr3_nt: TGTGCCAGTAGTTCCGGCTATGGCTACACCTTC; cdr3_aa: CASSSGYGYTF
j_call: TRBJ2-1; d_call: TRBD2; v_call: TRBV9; clone_size: few; cdr3_nt: TGTGCCAGCAGCAGAAAGGGGACTAGCGGGGGGTTGCGGGATGAGCAGTTCTTC; cdr3_aa: CASSRKGTSGGLRDEQFF
j_call: TRBJ2-2; d_call: NA; v_call: TRBV19; clone_size: once; cdr3_nt: TGTGCCAGTAGTACGTTTCTGGCGGTGAACACCGGGGAGCTGTTTTTT; cdr3_aa: CASSTFLAVNTGELFF
j_call: TRBJ2-5; d_call: TRBD2; v_call: TRBV15; clone_size: NA; cdr3_nt: TGTGCCACCTCTACCGGGGGGGACCCGGGAACCCAGTACTTC; cdr3_aa: CATSTGGDPGTQYF
j_call: TRBJ2-2; d_call: NA; v_call: TRBV13; clone_size: NA; cdr3_nt: TGTGCCAGCAGCCCTCCTACCGGGGAGCTGTTTTTT; cdr3_aa: CASSPPTGELFF
j_call: TRBJ2-5; d_call: TRBD1; v_call: TRBV7-9; clone_size: few; cdr3_nt: TGTGCCAGCAGCTCGGGGACAGGGGGACTCGCTTACCAAGAGACCCAGTACTTC; cdr3_aa: CASSSGTGGLAYQETQYF
j_call: TRBJ2-3; d_call: NA; v_call: TRBV29-1; clone_size: NA; cdr3_nt: TGCAGGGCAGCCCCCGAGGGCACAGATACGCAGTATTTT; cdr3_aa: CRAAPEGTDTQYF
j_call: TRBJ2-7; d_call: TRBD1; v_call: TRBV6-5; clone_size: once; cdr3_nt: TGTGCCAGCAAGCAGGGGGTCTACGAGCAGTACTTC; cdr3_aa: CASKQGVYEQYF
j_call: TRBJ2-5; d_call: NA; v_call: TRBV27; clone_size: few; cdr3_nt: TGTGCCAGCAGTCATCAGTCGGGAACGGAGCAGTACTTC; cdr3_aa: CASSHQSGTEQYF
j_call: TRBJ2-6; d_call: NA; v_call: TRBV4-3; clone_size: NA; cdr3_nt: TGCGCCAGCAGCCAAGATACGTCGGGTGGCGGGGCCAACGTCCTGACTTTC; cdr3_aa: CASSQDTSGGGANVLTF
j_call: TRBJ2-3; d_call: TRBD2; v_call: TRBV7-9; clone_size: medium-sized; cdr3_nt: TGTGCTACGGGAGGGATCACAGATACGCAGTATTTT; cdr3_aa: CATGGITDTQYF
j_call: TRBJ2-2; d_call: TRBD1; v_call: TRBV7-9; clone_size: NA; cdr3_nt: TGTGCCAGCAGCCCGAAAGGACAGGGGTCGATCGGGGAGCTGTTTTTT; cdr3_aa: CASSPKGQGSIGELFF
j_call: TRBJ2-1; d_call: TRBD2; v_call: TRBV9; clone_size: NA; cdr3_nt: TGTGCCAGCAGCGATCGACTAGCGGGGTCCTACAATGAGCAGTTCTTC; cdr3_aa: CASSDRLAGSYNEQFF
j_call: TRBJ2-7; d_call: TRBD1; v_call: TRBV27; clone_size: once; cdr3_nt: TGTGCCAGCAGTGGACAGGGGGCTATCTACGAGCAGTACTTC; cdr3_aa: CASSGQGAIYEQYF
j_call: TRBJ2-7; d_call: NA; v_call: TRBV27; clone_size: few; cdr3_nt: TGTGCCAGCAGTTTTTCCGCCGGACAGAGGACCTACGAGCAGTACTTC; cdr3_aa: CASSFSAGQRTYEQYF
j_call: TRBJ1-3; d_call: NA; v_call: TRBV11-2; clone_size: NA; cdr3_nt: TGTGCCAGCAGCTTAAATCCTAGAGGTGGAAACACCATATATTTT; cdr3_aa: CASSLNPRGGNTIYF
j_call: TRBJ2-7; d_call: NA; v_call: TRBV7-9; clone_size: NA; cdr3_nt: TGTGCCAGCAGCGCCCGGACACGGTACGAGCAGTACTTC; cdr3_aa: CASSARTRYEQYF
j_call: TRBJ2-1; d_call: TRBD2; v_call: TRBV27; clone_size: NA; cdr3_nt: TGTGCCAGCAGGCCAGCGGGGGGGCCGGTCGATGAGCAGTTCTTC; cdr3_aa: CASRPAGGPVDEQFF
j_call: TRBJ2-7; d_call: NA; v_call: TRBV11-3; clone_size: few; cdr3_nt: TGTGCCAGCAGCCCCAGTGCGCGGCACGAGCAGTACTTC; cdr3_aa: CASSPSARHEQYF
j_call: TRBJ2-1; d_call: NA; v_call: TRBV7-9; clone_size: few; cdr3_nt: TGTGCCAGCAATCTCCTCGGCAATGAGCAGTTCTTC; cdr3_aa: CASNLLGNEQFF
j_call: TRBJ2-7; d_call: TRBD1; v_call: TRBV25-1; clone_size: few; cdr3_nt: TGTGCCAGCATCCCAAAGGAAGGGGGCTGGGGCGAGCAGTACTTC; cdr3_aa: CASIPKEGGWGEQYF
j_call: TRBJ1-5; d_call: NA; v_call: TRBV6-5; clone_size: many; cdr3_nt: TGTGCCAGCAGTTCATCCTGGCGGGTCGTGACCCAGCATTTT; cdr3_aa: CASSSSWRVVTQHF
j_call: TRBJ2-7; d_call: NA; v_call: TRBV5-5; clone_size: NA; cdr3_nt: TGTGCCAGCAGCCGTTCCTACGAGCAGTACTTC; cdr3_aa: CASSRSYEQYF
j_call: TRBJ2-7; d_call: TRBD2; v_call: TRBV4-1; clone_size: NA; cdr3_nt: TGCGCCAGCAGCCAGGGACTAGCGGCGGGGGAGCAGTACTTC; cdr3_aa: CASSQGLAAGEQYF
j_call: TRBJ1-5; d_call: TRBD1; v_call: TRBV19; clone_size: NA; cdr3_nt: TGTGCCAGTAGTTGGGACAGGGGGAACCAGCCCCAGCATTTT; cdr3_aa: CASSWDRGNQPQHF
j_call: TRBJ2-7; d_call: TRBD1; v_call: TRBV5-1; clone_size: NA; cdr3_nt: TGCGCCAGCAGCTTTCGGGGACAGGGGTTCTACGAGCAGTACTTC; cdr3_aa: CASSFRGQGFYEQYF
j_call: TRBJ2-1; d_call: TRBD2; v_call: TRBV15; clone_size: few; cdr3_nt: TGTGCCACCAGCGGTGCTAGCGGGGGGGCCTACAATGAGCAGTTCTTC; cdr3_aa: CATSGASGGAYNEQFF
j_call: TRBJ1-4; d_call: NA; v_call: TRBV30; clone_size: NA; cdr3_nt: TGTGCCTGGAGTCCCCAGGGAGGGACTAGGGAAAAACTGTTTTTT; cdr3_aa: CAWSPQGGTREKLFF
j_call: TRBJ2-3; d_call: TRBD1; v_call: TRBV5-1; clone_size: NA; cdr3_nt: TGCGCCAGCAGCCACGACAGGGTCACAGATACGCAGTATTTT; cdr3_aa: CASSHDRVTDTQYF
j_call: TRBJ1-2; d_call: TRBD1; v_call: TRBV18; clone_size: NA; cdr3_nt: TGTGCCAGCTCAACCGCGGACAGGGTATCGTACGGCTACACCTTC; cdr3_aa: CASSTADRVSYGYTF
j_call: TRBJ1-5; d_call: NA; v_call: TRBV18; clone_size: NA; cdr3_nt: TGTGCCAGCTCCGGAGGAAATCAGCCCCAGCATTTT; cdr3_aa: CASSGGNQPQHF
j_call: TRBJ1-2; d_call: TRBD1; v_call: TRBV2; clone_size: few; cdr3_nt: TGTGCCAGCAGCCCTGGACAGGGCACCCTCTATGGCTACACCTTC; cdr3_aa: CASSPGQGTLYGYTF
j_call: TRBJ1-2; d_call: TRBD1; v_call: TRBV5-6; clone_size: NA; cdr3_nt: TGTGCCAGCAGCCCCGGGACAGGGATGTTTCCGGGCTACACCTTC; cdr3_aa: CASSPGTGMFPGYTF
j_call: TRBJ2-5; d_call: TRBD2; v_call: TRBV25-1; clone_size: NA; cdr3_nt: TGTGCCAGCAGGGGGATAGATACTAGCGAAGCTTTCGAGACCCAGTACTTC; cdr3_aa: CASRGIDTSEAFETQYF
j_call: TRBJ1-2; d_call: NA; v_call: TRBV28; clone_size: NA; cdr3_nt: TGTGCCACCACCATGTTGACAGGCCGGGGCGTAGTTCAGAACTATGGCTACACCTTC; cdr3_aa: CATTMLTGRGVVQNYGYTF
j_call: TRBJ2-7; d_call: NA; v_call: TRBV28; clone_size: few; cdr3_nt: TGTGCCAGCAGTTTCTACGGGGAATCTGGGGAGCAGTACTTC; cdr3_aa: CASSFYGESGEQYF
j_call: TRBJ2-1; d_call: NA; v_call: TRBV7-6; clone_size: NA; cdr3_nt: TGTGCCAGCAGCGACCTGCGGGCCTCTCTAGGCAATGAGCAGTTCTTC; cdr3_aa: CASSDLRASLGNEQFF
j_call: TRBJ2-1; d_call: TRBD1; v_call: TRBV7-9; clone_size: NA; cdr3_nt: TGTGCCAGCAGCTTCCGGGACAGGGGTGATGAGCAGTTCTTC; cdr3_aa: CASSFRDRGDEQFF
j_call: TRBJ1-6; d_call: NA; v_call: TRBV27; clone_size: NA; cdr3_nt: TGTGCCAGCAGTTTAGGGCCAGGGATGAATTCACCCCTCCACTTT; cdr3_aa: CASSLGPGMNSPLHF